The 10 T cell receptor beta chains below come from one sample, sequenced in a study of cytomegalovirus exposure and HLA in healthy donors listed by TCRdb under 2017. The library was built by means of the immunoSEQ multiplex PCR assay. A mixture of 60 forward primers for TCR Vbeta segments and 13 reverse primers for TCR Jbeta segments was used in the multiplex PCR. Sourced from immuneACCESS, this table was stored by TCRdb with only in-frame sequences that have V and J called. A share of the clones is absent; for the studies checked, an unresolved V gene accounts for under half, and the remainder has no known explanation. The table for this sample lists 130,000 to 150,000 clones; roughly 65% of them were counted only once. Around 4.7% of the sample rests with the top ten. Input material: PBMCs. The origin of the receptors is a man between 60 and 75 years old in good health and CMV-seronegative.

CDR3 sequence (DNA): TGCGCCAGCAGCCCGGGACAGGGGTTCACTGAAGCTTTCTTT. Translated: CASSPGQGFTEAFF. The chain is built from TRBV5-1 and TRBJ1-1; 10 bases match TRBD1. This CDR3 has 14 residues. The germline CDR1 and CDR2 sequences are SGHRS and YFSETQ. V shed 4 bases, J shed 4 bases, and the junction held 4 bases outside the gene matches.

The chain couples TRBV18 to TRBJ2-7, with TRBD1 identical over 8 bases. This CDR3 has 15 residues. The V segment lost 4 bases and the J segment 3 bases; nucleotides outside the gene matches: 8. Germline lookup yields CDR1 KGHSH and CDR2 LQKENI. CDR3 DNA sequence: TGTGCCAGCTCACGTGGACAGGGAAGAATCTACGAGCAGTACTTC. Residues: CASSRGQGRIYEQYF.

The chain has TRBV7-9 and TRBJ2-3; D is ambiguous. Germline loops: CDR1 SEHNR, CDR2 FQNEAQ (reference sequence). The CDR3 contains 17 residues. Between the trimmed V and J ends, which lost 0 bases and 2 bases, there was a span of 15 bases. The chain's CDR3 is CASSLAIQKQDTDTQYF. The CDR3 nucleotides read TGTGCCAGCAGCTTAGCGATACAGAAGCAAGACACAGATACGCAGTATTTT.

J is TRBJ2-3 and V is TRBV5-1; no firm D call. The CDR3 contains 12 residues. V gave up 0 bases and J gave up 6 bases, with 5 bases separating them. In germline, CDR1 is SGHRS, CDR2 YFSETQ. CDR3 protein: CASSLARDTQYF. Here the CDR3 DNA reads TGCGCCAGCAGCTTGGCCCGGGATACGCAGTATTTT.

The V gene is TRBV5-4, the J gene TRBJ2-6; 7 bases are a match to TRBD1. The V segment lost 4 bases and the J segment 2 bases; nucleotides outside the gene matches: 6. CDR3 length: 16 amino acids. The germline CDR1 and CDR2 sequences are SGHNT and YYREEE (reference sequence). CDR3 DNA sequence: TGTGCCAGCAGCCAATACAGGGGTCCTGGGGCCAACGTCCTGACTTTC. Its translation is CASSQYRGPGANVLTF. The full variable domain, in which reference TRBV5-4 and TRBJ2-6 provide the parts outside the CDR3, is ETGVTQSPTHLIKTRGQQVTLRCSSQSGHNTVSWYQQALGQGPQFIFQYYREEENGRGNFPPRFSGLQFPNYSSELNVNALELDDSALYLCASSQYRGPGANVLTFGAGSRLTVL.

The CDR3 spells CSVAQGAYNSPLHF. The CDR3 nucleotides are TGCAGCGTTGCCCAGGGGGCGTATAATTCACCCCTCCACTTT. The V gene is TRBV29-1, the J gene TRBJ1-6; 8 nucleotides agree with TRBD1. Germline V gene data show CDR1 as SQVTM and CDR2 as ANQGSEA. The CDR3 length is 14 residues. V lost 4 bases to trimming and J lost 4 bases; unmatched junction nucleotides: 3.

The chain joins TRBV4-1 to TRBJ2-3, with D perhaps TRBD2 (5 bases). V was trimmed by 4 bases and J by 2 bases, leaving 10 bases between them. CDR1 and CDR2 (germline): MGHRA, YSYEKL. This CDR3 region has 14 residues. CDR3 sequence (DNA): TGCGCCAGCAGCCTTAACGGGGACACAGATACGCAGTATTTT. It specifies CASSLNGDTDTQYF.

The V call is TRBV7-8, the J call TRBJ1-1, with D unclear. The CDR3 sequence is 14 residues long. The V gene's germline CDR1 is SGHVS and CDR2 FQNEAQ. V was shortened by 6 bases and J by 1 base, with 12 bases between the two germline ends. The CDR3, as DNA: TGTGCCAGCAGTAAGGAGGGTGGGAACACTGAAGCTTTCTTT. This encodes CASSKEGGNTEAFF.

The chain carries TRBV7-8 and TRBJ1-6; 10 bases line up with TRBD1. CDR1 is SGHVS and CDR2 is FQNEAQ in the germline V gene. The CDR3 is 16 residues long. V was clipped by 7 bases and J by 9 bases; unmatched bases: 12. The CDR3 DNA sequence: TGTGCCAGCACCTCTACCAGGACAGGGGGTCGTTCACCCCTCCACTTT. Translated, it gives CASTSTRTGGRSPLHF.

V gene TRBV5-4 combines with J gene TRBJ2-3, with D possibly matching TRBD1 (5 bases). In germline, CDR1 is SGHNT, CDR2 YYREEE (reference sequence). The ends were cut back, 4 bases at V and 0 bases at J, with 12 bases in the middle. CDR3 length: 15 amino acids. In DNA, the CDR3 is TGTGCCAGCAGCCTGGACATCCGAAGCACAGATACGCAGTATTTT. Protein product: CASSLDIRSTDTQYF.